Detailed here is one T cell receptor beta chain. Its antigen is not yet known. The sample holds no much larger clone one base away, and base qualities are not on file. These data are taken from a study of T cell responses to AZD1222 COVID-19 vaccine (TCRdb year 2021). Turning to the overall study: TCR sequencing was performed for 230 to 250 trial participants, of whom around 210 were given two doses of AZD1222 and 26 were given two doses of MenACWY control vaccine. Trial participants were enrolled by age into subgroups of 18-55, 56-69 and 70-plus years, and around 150, 28 and 57 TCR-sequenced participants, respectively, were included in these subgroups.

Reading the label with the study, this specimen's time point is: about 28 days (+/-7) after the second vaccine dose. AZD1222 recipients with second doses at about 4 weeks or about 12 weeks were pooled, because spike-specific TCR depth and breadth did not differ between schedules. The vaccinee samples were drawn from two UK trials, COV001 and COV002, one of which was a single-blind randomized controlled phase 2/3 trial testing AZD1222 (ChAdOx1 nCoV-19) in healthy adults. Trial participant PBMC samples were collected at day 0 and day 28 after the second dose for TCRbeta chain sequencing. Results and caveats for the whole study, not just this receptor: Conclusions about previously exposed vaccinees are limited because only five or six AZD1222 recipients were SARS-CoV-2 seropositive at baseline. After two AZD1222 doses, both the breadth and the depth of spike-specific TCRs were significantly higher than at day 0 and than in MenACWY recipients. Participants were mostly white British, with more females than males. The authors suggested clonal diversity may have been underestimated. Reportedly, almost half of the unique spike-specific TCRs recognized epitopes lying outside the regions that are mutated in the B.1.351 and B.1.1.7 variants. Vaccine-associated CD4 TCRs spanned the whole spike protein, with dominant responses in regions 160-218 and 743-854. Because no samples from the day 14 peak response were available, repertoires could be characterized only after the peak T cell response. The 56-69-year group was small, and its depth increase did not reach significance, likely because of low power.

The CDR3 regions of human TCRbeta chains were analyzed by immunosequencing. Regarding the original processing steps: TCRs in the repertoires were compared against a reference library of SARS-CoV-2-specific TCRs that had been generated with the MIRA antigen-specificity platform. Breadth was defined as the fraction of unique TCRs that were SARS-CoV-2-associated, and depth was defined as the fraction of total T cells that were SARS-CoV-2-associated. Using the MIRA data, each spike-specific TCR was assigned both to the spike region to which the TCR was reactive and to a CD4 or CD8 class. Log10-transformed breadth and depth values were compared by one-way ANOVA with Sidak's multiple comparisons tests. The table was pulled from immuneACCESS by TCRdb, which kept in-frame rearrangements only. Such tables lose some clones; where checked, under half of the loss comes from unresolved V genes, and the rest has no known cause. The V and J calls and clone size were taken over from that table, and D and trimming were inferred from the DNA. In all, the sample holds about 84,000 clones, and just over 85% of those were seen once. 5.6% of the sample belongs to the ten largest clones.

Ends trimmed: V by 4 bases, J by 1 base; bases unmatched to a gene: 1. The CDR3 holds 13 amino acids from the cysteine to the phenylalanine. The only DNA kept is the CDR3, 39 bases in frame from the first base. From a lookup of the germline V gene, CDR1 and CDR2 are SGHRS and YFSETQ. This TCR was sampled from an adult who received the AZD1222 COVID-19 vaccine. This material consisted of peripheral blood, taken 28 days after the second AZD1222 dose. Recombination linked TRBV5-1 to TRBJ2-7; 8 of the junction bases match TRBD1. The CDR3 has the sequence CASSRDRSYEQYF. Read as DNA, the sequence is TGCGCCAGCAGCCGGGACAGGTCCTACGAGCAGTACTTC.